This T cell receptor (beta chain) was observed in a study of CD8+CD57+ T cells in acquired aplastic anemia. CDR3 and TCR beta VDJ profiling relied on a genomic DNA template. TCRdb independently ran MiXCR on the reads; one entry per CDR3 protein. The sample includes just over 400,000 distinct CDR3 sequences, 65% to 80% of them seen just once. This CDR3 is 13 amino acids long. Trimming took 4 bases from V and 9 from J, leaving 18 bases between them. CDR1 and CDR2 (germline): DFQATT, SNEGSKA (reference sequence). Sequencing was carried out using sorted CD4+, CD8+, or CD8+CD57+ T cells (not recorded which) from PBMCs. The TCR comes from a human donor in good health, serving as a control. The V and J genes are TRBV20-1 and TRBJ1-2, with a possible D match to TRBD1 (5 bases). The CDR3 spells CSANLGARDSYTF. The CDR3 DNA sequence: TGCAGTGCTAATCTCGGGGCTAGAGACAGCTACACCTTC.